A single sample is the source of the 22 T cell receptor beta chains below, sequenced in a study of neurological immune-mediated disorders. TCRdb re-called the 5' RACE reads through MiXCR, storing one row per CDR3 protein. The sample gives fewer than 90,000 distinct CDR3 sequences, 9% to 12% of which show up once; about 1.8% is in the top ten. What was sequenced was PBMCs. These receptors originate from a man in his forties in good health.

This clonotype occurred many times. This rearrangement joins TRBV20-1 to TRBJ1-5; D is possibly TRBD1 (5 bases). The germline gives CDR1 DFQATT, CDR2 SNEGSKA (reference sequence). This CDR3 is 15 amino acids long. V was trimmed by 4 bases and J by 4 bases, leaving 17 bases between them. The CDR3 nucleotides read TGCAGTGCTACTCTTCCGGGACCCCCTAATCAGCCCCAGCATTTT. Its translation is CSATLPGPPNQPQHF.

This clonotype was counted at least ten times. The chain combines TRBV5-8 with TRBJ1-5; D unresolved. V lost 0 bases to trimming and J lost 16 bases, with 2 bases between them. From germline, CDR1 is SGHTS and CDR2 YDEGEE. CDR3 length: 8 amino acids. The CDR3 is CASSLGHF. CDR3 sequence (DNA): TGTGCCAGCAGCTTGGGACATTTT.

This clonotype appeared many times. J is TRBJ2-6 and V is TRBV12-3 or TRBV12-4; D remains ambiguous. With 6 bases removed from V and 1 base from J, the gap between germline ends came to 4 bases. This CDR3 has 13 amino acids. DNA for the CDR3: TGTGCCAGCAGGCCTTCTGGGGCCAACGTCCTGACTTTC. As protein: CASRPSGANVLTF.

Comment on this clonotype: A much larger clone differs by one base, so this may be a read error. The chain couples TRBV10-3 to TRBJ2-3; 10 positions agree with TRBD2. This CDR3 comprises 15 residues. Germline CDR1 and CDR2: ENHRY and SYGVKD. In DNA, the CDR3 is TGTTCCATTACAGGTCTAGCGGGGGGCACAGATACGCAGTATTTT. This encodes CSITGLAGGTDTQYF.

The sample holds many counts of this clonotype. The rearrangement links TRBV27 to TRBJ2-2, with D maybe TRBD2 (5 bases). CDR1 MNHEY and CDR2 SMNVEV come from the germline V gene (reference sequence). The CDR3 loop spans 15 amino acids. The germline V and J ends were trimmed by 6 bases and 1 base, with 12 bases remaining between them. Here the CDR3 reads CASSLIGLNTGELFF. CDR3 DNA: TGTGCCAGCAGCCTCATCGGACTGAACACCGGGGAGCTGTTTTTT.

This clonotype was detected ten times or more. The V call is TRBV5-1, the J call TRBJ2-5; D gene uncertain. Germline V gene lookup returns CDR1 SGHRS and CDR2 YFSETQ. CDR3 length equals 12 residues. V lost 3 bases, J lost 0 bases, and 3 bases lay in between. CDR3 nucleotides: TGCGCCAGCAGCTCAAACCAAGAGACCCAGTACTTC. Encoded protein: CASSSNQETQYF.

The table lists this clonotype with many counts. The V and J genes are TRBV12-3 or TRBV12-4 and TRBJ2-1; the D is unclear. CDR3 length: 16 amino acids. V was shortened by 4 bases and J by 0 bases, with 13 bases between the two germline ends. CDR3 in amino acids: CASSSLAPSSYNEQFF. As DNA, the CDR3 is TGTGCCAGCAGTTCCCTCGCCCCAAGCTCCTACAATGAGCAGTTCTTC.

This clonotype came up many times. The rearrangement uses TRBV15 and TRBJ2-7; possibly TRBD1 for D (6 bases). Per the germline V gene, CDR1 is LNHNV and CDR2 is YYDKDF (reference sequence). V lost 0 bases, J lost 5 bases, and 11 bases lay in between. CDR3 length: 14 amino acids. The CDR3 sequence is CATSRESRTDEQYF. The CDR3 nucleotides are TGTGCCACCAGCAGAGAATCTAGGACAGACGAGCAGTACTTC. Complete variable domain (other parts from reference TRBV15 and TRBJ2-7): DAMVIQNPRYQVTQFGKPVTLSCSQTLNHNVMYWYQQKSSQAPKLLFHYYDKDFNNEADTPDNFQSRRPNTSFCFLDIRSPGLGDTAMYLCATSRESRTDEQYFGPGTRLTVT.

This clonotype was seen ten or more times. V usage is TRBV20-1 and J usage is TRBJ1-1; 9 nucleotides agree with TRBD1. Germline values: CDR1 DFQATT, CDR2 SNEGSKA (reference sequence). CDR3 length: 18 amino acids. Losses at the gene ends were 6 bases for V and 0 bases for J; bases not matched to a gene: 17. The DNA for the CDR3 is TGCAGTGCCTATTGGCGGTACAGGGGGCGGTTGTTGAACACTGAAGCTTTCTTT. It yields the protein CSAYWRYRGRLLNTEAFF.

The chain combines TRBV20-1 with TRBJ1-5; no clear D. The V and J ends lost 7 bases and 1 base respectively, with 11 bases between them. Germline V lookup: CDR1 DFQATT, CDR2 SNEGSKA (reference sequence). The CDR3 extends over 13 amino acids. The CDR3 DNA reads TGCAGTGTAGGCGTGGAAAGCAATCAGCCCCAGCATTTT. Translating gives CSVGVESNQPQHF.

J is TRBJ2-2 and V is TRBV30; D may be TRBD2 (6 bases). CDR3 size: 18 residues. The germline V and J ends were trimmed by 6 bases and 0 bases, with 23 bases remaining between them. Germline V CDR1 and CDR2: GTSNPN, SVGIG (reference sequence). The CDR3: CACLPGLGTQSNTGELFF. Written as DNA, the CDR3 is TGTGCCTGCCTGCCGGGACTGGGGACGCAGTCGAACACCGGGGAGCTGTTTTTT.

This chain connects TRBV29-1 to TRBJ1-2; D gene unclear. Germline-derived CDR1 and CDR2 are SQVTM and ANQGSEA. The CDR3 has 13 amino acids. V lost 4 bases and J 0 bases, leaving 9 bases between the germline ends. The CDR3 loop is CSVAYSPNYGYTF. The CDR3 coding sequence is TGCAGCGTTGCCTATAGTCCTAACTATGGCTACACCTTC. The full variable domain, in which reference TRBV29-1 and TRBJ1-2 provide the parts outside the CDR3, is SAVISQKPSRDICQRGTSLTIQCQVDSQVTMMFWYRQQPGQSLTLIATANQGSEATYESGFVIDKFPISRPNLTFSTLTVSNMSPEDSSIYLCSVAYSPNYGYTFGSGTRLTVV.

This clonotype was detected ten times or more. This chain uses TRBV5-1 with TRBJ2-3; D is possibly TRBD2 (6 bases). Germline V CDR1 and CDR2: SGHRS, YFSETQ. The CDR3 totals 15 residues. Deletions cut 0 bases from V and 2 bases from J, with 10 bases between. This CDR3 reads CASSLDRGLTDTQYF. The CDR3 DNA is TGCGCCAGCAGCTTGGATCGGGGACTCACAGATACGCAGTATTTT.

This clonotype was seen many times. In nucleotides, the CDR3 is TGTGCCAGCAGTTCCCGGACAGGAGTTAGCAATCAGCCCCAGCATTTT. Translating it yields CASSSRTGVSNQPQHF. V usage is TRBV12-3 or TRBV12-4 and J usage is TRBJ1-5; 7 bases map to TRBD1. V shed 4 bases, J shed 0 bases, and the junction held 6 bases outside the gene matches. There are 16 residues in the CDR3.

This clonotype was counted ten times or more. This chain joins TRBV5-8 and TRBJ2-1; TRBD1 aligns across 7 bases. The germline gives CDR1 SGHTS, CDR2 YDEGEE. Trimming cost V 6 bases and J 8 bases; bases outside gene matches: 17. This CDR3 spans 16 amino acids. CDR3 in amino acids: CASILNVRGLDDEQFF. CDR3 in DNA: TGTGCCAGCATCCTTAACGTGAGGGGGCTAGACGATGAGCAGTTCTTC.

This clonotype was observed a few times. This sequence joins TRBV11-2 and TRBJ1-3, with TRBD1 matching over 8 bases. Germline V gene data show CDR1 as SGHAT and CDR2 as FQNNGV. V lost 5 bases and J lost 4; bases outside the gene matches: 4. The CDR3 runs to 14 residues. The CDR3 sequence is CASSIGTGGNTIYF. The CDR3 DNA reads TGTGCCAGCAGCATTGGGACAGGCGGAAACACCATATATTTT.

CDR3: CASGGDLVDEQYF. The CDR3 nucleotides read TGTGCTAGCGGCGGGGATCTAGTCGACGAGCAGTACTTC. This sequence joins TRBV27 and TRBJ2-7; D may be TRBD2 (6 bases). Germline CDR1 MNHEY, CDR2 SMNVEV (reference sequence). The CDR3 consists of 13 residues.

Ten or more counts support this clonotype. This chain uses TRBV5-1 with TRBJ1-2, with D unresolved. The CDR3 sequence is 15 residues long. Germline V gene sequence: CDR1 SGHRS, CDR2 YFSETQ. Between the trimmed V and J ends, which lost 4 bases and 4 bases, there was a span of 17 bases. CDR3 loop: CASSLRSGSGYGYTF. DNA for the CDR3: TGCGCCAGCAGCCTTCGATCGGGATCTGGCTATGGCTACACCTTC.

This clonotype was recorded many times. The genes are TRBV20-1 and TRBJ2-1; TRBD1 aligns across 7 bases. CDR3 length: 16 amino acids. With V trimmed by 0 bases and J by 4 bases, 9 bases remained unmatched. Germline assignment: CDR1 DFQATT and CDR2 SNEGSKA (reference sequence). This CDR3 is CSARDNKGAQYNEQFF. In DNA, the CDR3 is TGCAGTGCTAGAGATAACAAGGGGGCGCAGTACAATGAGCAGTTCTTC.

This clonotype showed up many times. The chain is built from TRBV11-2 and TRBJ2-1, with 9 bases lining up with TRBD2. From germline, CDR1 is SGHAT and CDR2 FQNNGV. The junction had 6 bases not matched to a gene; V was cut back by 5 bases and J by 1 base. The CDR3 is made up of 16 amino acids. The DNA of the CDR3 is TGTGCCAGCAGCACAAGGGCGGGGGGGTCCTACAATGAGCAGTTCTTC. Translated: CASSTRAGGSYNEQFF. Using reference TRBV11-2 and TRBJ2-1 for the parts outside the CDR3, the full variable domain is EAGVAQSPRYKIIEKRQSVAFWCNPISGHATLYWYQQILGQGPKLLIQFQNNGVVDDSQLPKDRFSAERLKGVDSTLKIQPAKLEDSAVYLCASSTRAGGSYNEQFFGPGTRLTVL.

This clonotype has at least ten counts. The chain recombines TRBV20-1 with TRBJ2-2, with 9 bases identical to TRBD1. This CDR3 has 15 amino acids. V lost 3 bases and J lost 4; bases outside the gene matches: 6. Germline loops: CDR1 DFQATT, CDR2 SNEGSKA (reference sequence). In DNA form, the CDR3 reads TGCAGTGCTAGCCGGGGACAGGGACCCACCGGGGAGCTGTTTTTT. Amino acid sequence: CSASRGQGPTGELFF.

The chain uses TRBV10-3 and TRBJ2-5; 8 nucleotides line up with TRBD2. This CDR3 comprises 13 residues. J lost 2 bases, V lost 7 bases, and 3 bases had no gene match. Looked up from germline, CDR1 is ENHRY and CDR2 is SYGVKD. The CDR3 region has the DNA TGTGCCATCAACCAGCGGGAGCAAGAGACCCAGTACTTC. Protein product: CAINQREQETQYF.